Shown below are 14 T cell receptor beta chains from a single sample sequenced in a study of technical replicates of blood from a few donors. Profiled with immunoSEQ multiplex PCR; TCRdb holds only in-frame clones, not every one. Seen here are roughly 56,000 clones, around 96% observed once, and the top ten hold about 3%. Sample: PBMCs. The receptors were gathered from a human donor in good health. Some clones in this sample may be carry-over from other donors' samples.

The rearrangement joins TRBV30 to TRBJ2-1; no clear D gene. The CDR3 is 14 residues long. CDR1 is GTSNPN, CDR2 SVGIG, per germline (reference sequence). Between the trimmed V and J ends, which lost 1 base and 0 bases, there was a span of 7 bases. The CDR3 DNA is TGTGCCTGGAGTGGTGAGGCCTCCTACAATGAGCAGTTCTTC. It is translated as CAWSGEASYNEQFF.

This chain links TRBV4-2 with TRBJ2-1; 7 positions agree with TRBD2. Per the germline V gene, CDR1 is LGHNA and CDR2 is YNFKEQ. This CDR3 contains 15 residues. V gave up 0 bases and J gave up 7 bases; unmatched junction bases: 6. The CDR3 region is CASSQEVGGPNEQFF. CDR3 bases: TGTGCCAGCAGCCAAGAGGTGGGAGGGCCGAATGAGCAGTTCTTC.

The rearrangement joins TRBV7-3 to TRBJ2-7; TRBD2 matches 9 bases. Trimming at V came to 2 bases and at J to 1 base, leaving 3 bases not matched to a gene. The CDR3 runs to 15 residues. Germline V gives CDR1 SGHTA, CDR2 FQGTGA. The CDR3 bases are TGTGCCAGCAGCTTAGCTAGCGGGGAGTCCTACGAGCAGTACTTC. This encodes CASSLASGESYEQYF. The full variable domain, completed using reference TRBV7-3 and TRBJ2-7, is GAGVSQTPSNKVTEKGKYVELRCDPISGHTALYWYRQSLGQGPEFLIYFQGTGAADDSGLPNDRFFAVRPEGSVSTLKIQRTERGDSAVYLCASSLASGESYEQYFGPGTRLTVT.

The chain carries TRBV4-1 and TRBJ2-2; 14 nucleotides agree with TRBD2. Germline values: CDR1 MGHRA, CDR2 YSYEKL. The CDR3 has 18 residues. J was trimmed by 4 bases and V by 6 bases; bases with no gene match: 10. This CDR3 is CASSQGGLAGAGTGELFF. CDR3 DNA sequence: TGCGCCAGCAGTCAGGGGGGACTAGCGGGAGCTGGCACCGGGGAGCTGTTTTTT.

This chain connects TRBV27 to TRBJ2-3, with 11 nucleotides matching TRBD2. Germline V gives CDR1 MNHEY, CDR2 SMNVEV (reference sequence). Losses at the gene ends were 6 bases for V and 8 bases for J; bases not matched to a gene: 13. The CDR3 consists of 16 residues. The CDR3 bases are TGTGCCAGCAGAGGGACTAGCGGAAGTGGGGGGGGTACGCAGTATTTT. Translated: CASRGTSGSGGGTQYF.

The V and J genes are TRBV7-8 and TRBJ2-1; 12 nucleotides match TRBD2. This CDR3 comprises 16 residues. The germline gives CDR1 SGHVS, CDR2 FQNEAQ. V lost 3 bases and J lost 6; bases outside the gene matches: 6. CDR3 protein: CASSLPTSGSINEQFF. The CDR3 region has the DNA TGTGCCAGCAGCTTGCCGACTAGCGGGAGCATCAATGAGCAGTTCTTC. The full variable domain, with the rest looked up from reference TRBV7-8 and TRBJ2-1, is GAGVSQSPRYKVAKRGQDVALRCDPISGHVSLFWYQQALGQGPEFLTYFQNEAQLDKSGLPSDRFFAERPEGSVSTLKIQRTQQEDSAVYLCASSLPTSGSINEQFFGPGTRLTVL.

The V call is TRBV4-3, the J call TRBJ2-7; TRBD2 aligns across 11 bases. J lost 2 bases, V lost 2 bases, and 8 bases had no gene match. CDR3 size: 17 residues. Germline V gives CDR1 LGHNA, CDR2 YSLEER. The CDR3, as DNA: TGCGCCAGCAGCCAAACGACCGGGACTAGCGGAACCTACGAGCAGTACTTC. Translating gives CASSQTTGTSGTYEQYF.

The rearrangement uses TRBV11-2 and TRBJ1-2, with a tentative D call TRBD1 (6 bases). This CDR3 contains 18 residues. The V gene lost 0 bases and the J gene lost 1 base, with 18 bases spanning the gap. CDR1 is SGHAT, CDR2 FQNNGV, per germline. Written as DNA, the CDR3 is TGTGCCAGCAGCTTAGACGGGGGGGCGCGCGGACTTAACTATGGCTACACCTTC. It is translated as CASSLDGGARGLNYGYTF.

This sequence joins TRBV7-2 and TRBJ2-7; 9 bases line up with TRBD2. Trimming removed 1 base from V and 0 bases from J; junction bases left unmatched: 7. Germline-derived CDR1 and CDR2 are SGHTA and FQGNSA. The CDR3 covers 17 residues. The CDR3 bases are TGTGCCAGCAGCTTAGTTATATCGACTAGCGGCTCCTACGAGCAGTACTTC. Its protein product is CASSLVISTSGSYEQYF.

The rearrangement joins TRBV18 to TRBJ1-4; D not resolved. This CDR3 has 12 amino acids. In germline, CDR1 is KGHSH, CDR2 LQKENI. V was pared by 5 bases and J by 15 bases, with 16 bases between. The CDR3 here is CASSKEGPEVFF. The CDR3 DNA reads as TGTGCCAGCTCAAAAGAGGGCCCTGAGGTGTTTTTT.

CDR3 protein: CASSLASGGITYNSPLHF. CDR3 in DNA: TGCGCCAGCAGCTTGGCCTCTGGGGGCATTACCTATAATTCACCCCTCCACTTT. This rearrangement joins TRBV5-1 to TRBJ1-6; tentative D call: TRBD1 (6 bases). Trimming took off 0 bases at V and 2 bases at J, with 15 bases between the two ends. CDR1 and CDR2 from the germline V gene are SGHRS and YFSETQ. The CDR3 runs to 18 residues.

Concerning this clone: Other DNA sequences of this sample code for an identical CDR3. V usage is TRBV5-1 and J usage is TRBJ2-1; TRBD2 is a possible D gene (5 bases). V dropped 3 bases and J dropped 4 bases, with 11 bases sitting between them. This CDR3 has 14 residues. Germline CDR1 reads SGHRS; CDR2 reads YFSETQ. The CDR3 here is CASSSAGGYNEQFF. The CDR3 DNA follows: TGCGCCAGCAGCTCCGCGGGTGGTTACAATGAGCAGTTCTTC.

The chain carries TRBV7-2 and TRBJ2-2, with a weak D call TRBD1 (5 bases). CDR1 and CDR2 from the germline V gene are SGHTA and FQGNSA. The CDR3 is 15 amino acids. Trimming shortened V by 10 bases and J by 6 bases, and 21 bases separated the two germline ends. The CDR3 region is CATTTTALKAGELFF. CDR3 nucleotide sequence: TGTGCCACTACCACGACAGCCTTAAAAGCCGGGGAGCTGTTTTTT.

This chain joins TRBV6-1 and TRBJ1-1; D remains unclear. Germline CDR1 is MNHNS and CDR2 is SASEGT. Trimming removed 0 bases from V and 5 bases from J, with 22 bases in between. This CDR3 has 18 residues. The CDR3 loop reads CASSEAPRGANFRTEAFF. DNA of the CDR3: TGTGCCAGCAGTGAAGCGCCCCGAGGAGCTAATTTTAGAACTGAAGCTTTCTTT.